The 28 T cell receptor beta chains below come from one sample, sequenced in a study of read filtering for tumor transcriptome and immune sequencing (dated by TCRdb to the early 2020s). Data came from an Illumina HiSeq 4000. The Immunoverse kit was used to build TCR libraries from about 400 ng RNA, with molecular barcoded adaptors covering alpha/delta and beta/gamma chains. The public reads were reanalyzed by TCRdb: fastp trimming at Q25, MiXCR alignment, in-frame beta chains only. Every CDR3 protein is listed once, alongside the most common genes and DNA of its rows. Counted in this sample were more than 100,000 distinct CDR3 sequences; under 15% of them appeared once. The ten largest clones represent just under 8.5% of the sample. Sequencing used a population of CD138-negative cells sorted from bone marrow. According to the study, the label for this sample's cell subset or site signals: bone marrow mononuclear cells depleted of CD138+ plasma/myeloma cells by negative magnetic selection. Receptor source: a donor over 35 with multiple myeloma.

This clonotype was observed many times. The chain carries TRBV7-9 and TRBJ2-7; 7 bases match TRBD2. The ends lost 1 base at V and 5 bases at J; junction bases unmatched: 5. The germline V gene encodes CDR1 SEHNR and CDR2 FQNEAQ (reference sequence). The CDR3 has 14 amino acids. The CDR3 is CASSLGGSHHEQYF. Written as DNA, the CDR3 is TGTGCCAGCAGCTTAGGCGGGAGCCACCACGAGCAGTACTTC.

This clonotype was seen repeatedly, ten times or more. CDR3 protein: CATSIGTGSGQETQYF. As DNA, the CDR3 is TGTGCCACCAGTATAGGGACAGGGAGCGGACAAGAGACCCAGTACTTC. This chain links TRBV24-1 with TRBJ2-5; 9 positions match TRBD1. The J segment lost 2 bases and the V segment lost 6 bases, leaving 9 bases of the junction unmatched. CDR1 is KGHDR, CDR2 SFDVKD, per germline. The CDR3 runs to 16 residues.

The chain uses TRBV7-2 and TRBJ2-1; maybe TRBD2 (6 bases). CDR1 and CDR2 from the germline V gene are SGHTA and FQGNSA. The CDR3 spans 14 residues. Trimming took off 4 bases at V and 8 bases at J, with 15 bases between the two ends. Here the CDR3 reads CASSSGRIVDEQFF. The CDR3 bases are TGTGCCAGCAGCTCTGGGAGGATCGTCGATGAGCAGTTCTTC.

With regard to this clonotype: This may be a read error: a much more frequent sequence differs by one nucleotide. This chain connects TRBV9 to TRBJ2-1, with TRBD2 identical over 7 bases. The CDR3 is 15 residues long. CDR1 and CDR2 from the germline V gene are SGDLS and YYNGEE. CDR3 in amino acids: CASAAGEGRMNERFF. For the CDR3, the DNA is TGTGCCAGCGCCGCCGGGGAGGGCCGTATGAATGAGCGGTTCTTC.

This clonotype was counted ten times or more. The chain joins TRBV3-1 to TRBJ2-2, with D possibly matching TRBD2 (6 bases). The V end was cut by 1 base, the J end by 6 bases, with 15 bases between. Germline V gene data show CDR1 as LGHDT and CDR2 as YNNKEL (reference sequence). The CDR3 is made up of 16 amino acids. The CDR3 reads CASSQVRGLRSGELFF. CDR3 nucleotides: TGTGCCAGCAGCCAAGTCCGGGGGTTACGTTCCGGGGAGCTGTTTTTT.

This clonotype was recorded at least ten times. The chain uses TRBV29-1 and TRBJ2-3, with 7 nucleotides matching TRBD1. The V segment lost 7 bases and the J segment 2 bases; nucleotides outside the gene matches: 6. Germline V gene sequence: CDR1 SQVTM, CDR2 ANQGSEA. The CDR3 length is 13 residues. This chain's CDR3 is CSARDSFTDTQYF. In DNA form, the CDR3 reads TGCAGCGCCCGGGACAGCTTCACAGATACGCAGTATTTT.

This clonotype was found many times. The V gene is TRBV11-2, the J gene TRBJ2-7; 9 bases fit TRBD2. Germline-derived CDR1 and CDR2 are SGHAT and FQNNGV. The CDR3 is 14 residues long. The J segment lost 3 bases and the V segment lost 1 base, leaving 1 base of the junction unmatched. The CDR3 DNA reads as TGTGCCAGCAGCTTAGCGCGGGAGGGCTACGAGCAGTACTTC. Amino acid sequence: CASSLAREGYEQYF. Filled out from reference TRBV11-2 and TRBJ2-7, the complete variable domain reads EAGVAQSPRYKIIEKRQSVAFWCNPISGHATLYWYQQILGQGPKLLIQFQNNGVVDDSQLPKDRFSAERLKGVDSTLKIQPAKLEDSAVYLCASSLAREGYEQYFGPGTRLTVT.

This clonotype was recorded a few times. A much more abundant neighbour one base away suggests this may be a read error. This sequence joins TRBV27 and TRBJ1-1, with D tentatively TRBD1 (5 bases). The CDR3 is made up of 15 amino acids. V was cut by 2 bases and J by 4 bases, with 14 bases left in between. CDR1 and CDR2 (germline): MNHEY, SMNVEV (reference sequence). DNA for the CDR3: TGTGCCAGCAGTTTAAGTTGGGCCGGGGGCACTGAAGCTTTCTTT. Translating gives CASSLSWAGGTEAFF.

This clonotype was seen many times. Germline and junction disagree at one end, which may indicate a read error. This chain links TRBV7-2 with TRBJ2-3, with D possibly matching TRBD2 (6 bases). Germline V gives CDR1 SGHTA, CDR2 FQGNSA. The length of the CDR3 is 15 residues. CDR3 nucleotide sequence: TGTGCCAGCAGCTTCGGGGGAAGGGGCACGGATACGCAGTATTTT. It is translated as CASSFGGRGTDTQYF.

This clonotype has more than one count but fewer than ten. A read error may be the cause here, since a much bigger clone is one base away. Here the CDR3 reads CSVEQSYNGQFF. Written as DNA, the CDR3 is TGCAGCGTTGAACAATCCTACAATGGGCAGTTCTTC. The chain joins TRBV29-1 to TRBJ2-1; D call uncertain. In germline, CDR1 is SQVTM, CDR2 ANQGSEA. This CDR3 is built from 12 residues.

The sample holds many counts of this clonotype. V and J are TRBV3-1 and TRBJ2-2; D not certain. The CDR3 covers 17 residues. The germline gives CDR1 LGHDT, CDR2 YNNKEL (reference sequence). V lost 1 base and J lost 0, with 12 bases in between. The CDR3 region is CASSQGKQRSNTGELFF. The CDR3 DNA reads as TGTGCCAGCAGCCAAGGGAAACAGCGTTCGAACACCGGGGAGCTGTTTTTT.

This clonotype occurred a few times. The chain is built from TRBV7-2 and TRBJ2-1; D might be TRBD1 or TRBD2, each matching 7 bases. The ends were cut back, 0 bases at V and 14 bases at J, with 17 bases in the middle. CDR3 length: 14 residues. CDR1 SGHTA and CDR2 FQGNSA come from the germline V gene. For the CDR3, the DNA is TGTGCCAGCAGCTTAGCGCGTCAGGGGGAGGGGGAGTTCTTC. Its protein is CASSLARQGEGEFF.

This clonotype was counted many times. The rearrangement links TRBV4-1 to TRBJ2-1; TRBD2 matches 7 bases. CDR1 MGHRA and CDR2 YSYEKL come from the germline V gene. The CDR3 spans 17 residues. The ends lost 2 bases at V and 5 bases at J; junction bases unmatched: 12. Written as DNA, the CDR3 is TGCGCCAGCAGCCAATTCCATCACGCTAGCGGAAACAATGAGCAGTTCTTC. Its protein product is CASSQFHHASGNNEQFF.

The gene calls are TRBV29-1 and TRBJ2-5; D uncertain. Trimming left V 8 bases short and J 5 bases short, with 12 bases between. This CDR3 has 11 amino acids. Germline lookup yields CDR1 SQVTM and CDR2 ANQGSEA. CDR3 sequence: CSISHSETQYF. DNA for the CDR3: TGCAGCATTTCACACTCCGAGACCCAGTACTTC.

Only a few counts were recorded for this clonotype. This sequence may be a read error, since a much larger clone differs from it by one base. The chain joins TRBV4-3 to TRBJ2-3, with D hard to call. This CDR3 contains 15 residues. CDR1 is LGHNA, CDR2 YSLEER, per germline. Trimming pared 4 bases from V and 2 bases from J, leaving 13 bases between. In nucleotides, the CDR3 is TGCGCCAGCAGCCCTTCGGATCAGACCACAGATACGCAGTATTTT. It specifies CASSPSDQTTDTQYF.

The CDR3 loop reads CASSILGQGAVGYTF. CDR3 DNA sequence: TGTGCCAGTAGTATCCTGGGACAGGGGGCGGTTGGCTACACCTTC. V usage is TRBV19 and J usage is TRBJ1-2, with 12 bases matching TRBD1. The CDR3 is 15 residues long. Germline V gene data show CDR1 as LNHDA and CDR2 as SQIVND (reference sequence). J was trimmed by 7 bases and V by 3 bases; bases with no gene match: 6.

V and J are TRBV4-2 and TRBJ2-3; weak D call: TRBD2 (6 bases). This CDR3 spans 17 amino acids. V lost 2 bases to trimming and J lost 0 bases, with 15 bases between them. Germline V gene sequence: CDR1 LGHNA, CDR2 YNFKEQ. The CDR3 loop reads CASSQMSELASTDTQYF. The CDR3 nucleotides are TGTGCCAGCAGCCAAATGTCCGAACTAGCAAGCACAGATACGCAGTATTTT.

This clonotype has just one count. J is TRBJ2-6 and V is TRBV24-1; 8 nucleotides match TRBD1. Trimming removed 3 bases from V and 2 bases from J; junction bases left unmatched: 8. The CDR3 contains 18 residues. CDR1 and CDR2 from the germline V gene are KGHDR and SFDVKD. CDR3 DNA sequence: TGTGCCACCAGTGATCCCGGGACAGGCGCCCCTGGGGCCAACGTCCTGACTTTC. This translates into CATSDPGTGAPGANVLTF.

This clonotype was picked up many times. The gene calls are TRBV12-3 or TRBV12-4 and TRBJ2-5; the match to TRBD2 covers 14 bases. V lost 3 bases and J lost 4; bases outside the gene matches: 10. The CDR3 contains 18 residues. CDR3: CASSFGTSGRVGRETQYF. As DNA, the CDR3 is TGTGCCAGCAGTTTCGGGACTAGCGGGAGAGTTGGTCGAGAGACCCAGTACTTC.

Many counts were recorded for this clonotype. The chain is built from TRBV20-1 and TRBJ2-1, with D maybe TRBD1 (6 bases). CDR1 and CDR2 (germline): DFQATT, SNEGSKA (reference sequence). The CDR3 runs 19 residues. The V end was cut by 6 bases, the J end by 8 bases, with 35 bases between. The CDR3 protein is CSAPGTGQINNPSLYEQFF. Written as DNA, the CDR3 is TGCAGTGCGCCAGGGACGGGACAAATAAACAACCCCTCCCTATATGAGCAGTTCTTC.

This chain uses TRBV11-3 with TRBJ2-7, with 13 bases fitting TRBD2. The germline CDR1 and CDR2 sequences are SGHNT and YENEEA. This CDR3 comprises 16 residues. The trim removed 0 bases at V and 4 bases at J, leaving 3 bases unmatched. The CDR3 bases are TGTGCCAGCAGCTTAGAACTAGCGGGAGGGTCGTACGAGCAGTACTTC. Its translation is CASSLELAGGSYEQYF.

This clonotype was picked up many times. V gene TRBV20-1 combines with J gene TRBJ2-1, with 7 positions matching TRBD2. CDR1 is DFQATT and CDR2 is SNEGSKA in the germline V gene (reference sequence). CDR3 length: 16 residues. Trimming at V came to 0 bases and at J to 2 bases, leaving 7 bases not matched to a gene. Here the CDR3 reads CSARDQNGRTYNEQFF. The CDR3 nucleotides read TGCAGTGCTAGAGATCAAAACGGGAGGACCTACAATGAGCAGTTCTTC.

This clonotype was found many times. The rearrangement joins TRBV20-1 to TRBJ2-7; a weak D match, TRBD2 (5 bases). CDR3 length equals 14 residues. Trimming cost V 5 bases and J 6 bases, with 20 bases left between them. Germline CDR1 DFQATT, CDR2 SNEGSKA (reference sequence). CDR3 DNA: TGCAGTGCTCCGGAGGCGAATAGCGCCGGCGAGCAGTACTTC. This gives the protein CSAPEANSAGEQYF.

Worth noting for this clonotype: This may stem from a read error, because a much larger clone lies one nucleotide away. The CDR3 carries no conserved terminal phenylalanine or tryptophan, so it likely arises from a read error. The chain has TRBV12-3 or TRBV12-4 and TRBJ2-3; tentative D call: TRBD2 (6 bases). Trimming pared 2 bases from V and 0 bases from J, leaving 18 bases between. This CDR3 contains 18 residues. The DNA of the CDR3 is TGTGCCAGCAGTTTATCTGGTTGGCGAGGGAGGAGCACAGATACGCAGTATCTT. This gives the protein CASSLSGWRGRSTDTQYL.

This clonotype was recorded many times. The chain is built from TRBV3-1 and TRBJ2-7; TRBD2 might be the D (5 bases). The CDR3 loop spans 12 amino acids. Germline CDR1 LGHDT, CDR2 YNNKEL (reference sequence). The V and J ends lost 3 bases and 7 bases respectively, with 10 bases between them. The chain's CDR3 is CASSQRAGEQYF. CDR3 DNA: TGTGCCAGCAGCCAGAGGGCAGGAGAGCAGTACTTC.

This clonotype was seen many times. This chain joins TRBV7-9 and TRBJ2-2; a weak D match, TRBD2 (6 bases). CDR1 and CDR2 (germline): SEHNR, FQNEAQ (reference sequence). V was trimmed by 3 bases and J by 1 base, leaving 15 bases between them. The CDR3 totals 17 residues. CDR3 DNA: TGTGCCAGCAGCTTGTCCCCGGGGCGGGAGAACACCGGGGAGCTGTTTTTT. Translated: CASSLSPGRENTGELFF.

There are many counts of this clonotype. The chain couples TRBV11-2 to TRBJ2-1; the match to TRBD2 covers 8 bases. Trimming at V came to 1 base and at J to 7 bases, leaving 9 bases not matched to a gene. Germline lookup yields CDR1 SGHAT and CDR2 FQNNGV. CDR3 length equals 16 residues. CDR3 sequence: CASSLALTSGPNEQFF. CDR3 sequence (DNA): TGTGCCAGCAGCTTAGCCCTCACTAGCGGTCCGAATGAGCAGTTCTTC.

In regard to this clonotype: It differs at one base from a far larger clone, so likely a read error. The gene calls are TRBV7-9 and TRBJ2-1; D perhaps matches TRBD2 (6 bases). With 5 bases removed from V and 6 bases from J, the gap between germline ends came to 23 bases. The CDR3 runs to 17 residues. Germline loops: CDR1 SEHNR, CDR2 FQNEAQ (reference sequence). The CDR3: CASSPWTGGKAANEQFF. CDR3 bases: TGTGCCAGCAGCCCATGGACTGGCGGGAAAGCCGCCAATGAGCAGTTCTTC.